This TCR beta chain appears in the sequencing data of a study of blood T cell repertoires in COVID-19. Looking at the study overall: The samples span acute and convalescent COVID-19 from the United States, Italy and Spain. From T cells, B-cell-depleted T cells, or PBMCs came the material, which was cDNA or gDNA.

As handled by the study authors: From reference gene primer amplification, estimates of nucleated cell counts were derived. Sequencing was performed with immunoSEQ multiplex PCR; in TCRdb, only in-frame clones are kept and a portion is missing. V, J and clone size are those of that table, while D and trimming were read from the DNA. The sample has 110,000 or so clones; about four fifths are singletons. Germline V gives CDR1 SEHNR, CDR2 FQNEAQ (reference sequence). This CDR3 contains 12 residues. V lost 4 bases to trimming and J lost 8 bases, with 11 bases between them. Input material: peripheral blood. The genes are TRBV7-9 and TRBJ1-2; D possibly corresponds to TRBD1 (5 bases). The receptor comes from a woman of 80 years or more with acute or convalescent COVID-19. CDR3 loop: CASSSQGWGYTF. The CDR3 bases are TGTGCCAGCAGCTCCCAGGGATGGGGCTACACCTTC.